Here is one T cell receptor beta chain with its context. This clone was counted a single time. Its antigen is unknown. Per-base qualities were not stored, and no clone one base away is much larger. Genomic DNA was extracted from sorted cells for sequencing of the TCRbeta CDR3 region. The immunoSEQ Assay was used to sequence the TCRbeta CDR3 regions. TCRdb took over this immuneACCESS table, retaining in-frame rearrangements with V and J assigned. Such tables are incomplete; in checked studies, under half of the missing clones stem from an unresolved V gene, and the remainder is unexplained. The sample data list under 100,000 clones, and 90% to 95% of these were observed just once. The ten largest make up 2% to 3% of the sample. Inclusive of the bounding cysteine and phenylalanine, the CDR3 is 15 residues long. The kept DNA is CDR3 alone, 45 bases in frame from the first base. The germline V gene encodes CDR1 SNHLY and CDR2 FYNNEI. Germline trimming amounts to 4 bases on V and 2 bases on J, with 6 as the count of junction bases outside the gene matches.

This entry comes from a study of OX40 agonist ivuxolimab in advanced cancers. Describing the broader study: The costimulatory receptor OX40 (CD134) was targeted by ivuxolimab, a fully human IgG2 agonistic monoclonal antibody. Partial responses occurred in three dose-escalation patients: two with cutaneous melanoma and one with hepatocellular carcinoma. Patients were allowed to have had prior anti-PD-1, anti-PD-L1 or anti-CTLA-4 therapy, and approximately 39% of the dose-escalation patients had been treated with checkpoint inhibitors. Intravenous ivuxolimab was administered to patients every 2 weeks at six dose levels: 0.01, 0.1, 0.3, 1.5, 3 and 10 mg/kg. The paper describes the monotherapy dose-escalation part (N ≈ 50 patients) of the phase I trial of ivuxolimab. A male proportion of about 79% and a mean age of around 60 years, ranging from about 23 to 79, were recorded for the dose-escalation cohort. Peripheral TCRbeta sequencing was intended to test whether TCR sequence diversity was altered and clonal T-cell expansion was caused by ivuxolimab. Among the 50 to 55 dose-escalation patients, some 20 had hepatocellular carcinoma, 15 melanoma, 9 renal cell carcinoma and 9 head and neck cancer. Paper-wide results and their limitations: At doses of 0.1 to 3.0 mg/kg, clonal expansion of both CD4+ and CD8+ T cells in blood was seen between baseline and week 6. The antigen specificity of the clonally expanded peripheral T cells was not determined. After ivuxolimab, more expanded clones were found on average in CD8+ T cells than in CD4+ T cells. In partial responders in the 0.1-3.0 mg/kg groups, normalized peripheral clonal expansion was found to be among the lowest, especially among CD8+ T cells. Low levels of normalized T-cell clonal expansion were also shown by some nonresponding patients.

Patients with a history of autoimmune disease or receiving systemic immunosuppression were excluded from the trial. Peripheral blood for TCR sequencing was collected from all dose cohorts at baseline, on cycle 4 day 1, and on cycle 7 day 1. Samples came from an open-label, multicenter, first-in-human phase I dose-escalation trial of ivuxolimab. Adults with locally advanced or metastatic melanoma, renal cell, hepatocellular, or head and neck squamous cell carcinoma were enrolled in the trial. Before TCR sequencing, CD4+ T cells and CD8+ T cells were sorted from peripheral blood as separate populations.

The TCR sequence derives from an adult with an advanced solid tumor such as melanoma, head and neck, liver or kidney cancer. The rearrangement combines TRBV2 with TRBJ2-7; 9 nucleotides in the junction match TRBD1. The sample in question was CD4+ or CD8+ T cells sorted from blood, obtained in a trial of the OX40 agonist ivuxolimab. The bases read TGTGCCAGCAGTGTCAATACAGGGGGCCCCTACGAGCAGTACTTC. This sequence encodes CASSVNTGGPYEQYF.